This is a list of T cell receptor beta chains from one sample in a study of CD8+ T cells in alopecia areata. Assay: immunoSEQ multiplex PCR; the TCRdb copy retains only in-frame clones and omits some. The profile shows about 140,000 clones, around 83% of them singletons. This specimen consisted of CD8+ T cells sorted from blood, obtained at week 4, from a patient treated with tofacitinib. Receptors originate from a human donor with alopecia areata. The CDR3 runs from the conserved cysteine through the conserved F or W. A D gene is named only where the DNA matches it firmly. Clone size is not always given. Where it is, it says once, few, many or a class for expanded clones.

- | - | TRBJ2-4 | TRBV11-3 | TGTGCCAGCAGCTTAGGAGCGGAGGTCTCCATTCAGTACTTC | CASSLGAEVSIQYF
- | - | TRBJ2-5 | TRBV7-8 | TGTGCCAGCAGCTTAGAATCTCAAGAGACCCAGTACTTC | CASSLESQETQYF
- | - | TRBJ2-7 | TRBV5-6 | TGTGCCAGCAGCTTGGTACAGGCTCTCTCCTACGAGCAGTACTTC | CASSLVQALSYEQYF
- | - | TRBJ1-2 | TRBV14 | TGTGCCAGCAGCCAACACCGGGGCAGTAACTATGGCTACACCTTC | CASSQHRGSNYGYTF
- | TRBD2 | TRBJ2-7 | TRBV5-5 | TGTGCCAGCAGCCTCCCGAGCGGGGGGACCGCCTACGAGCAGTACTTC | CASSLPSGGTAYEQYF
- | - | TRBJ2-2 | TRBV5-6 | TGTGCCAGCACCTTTCTTGGAGAGAACACCGGGGAGCTGTTTTTT | CASTFLGENTGELFF
once | TRBD1 | TRBJ2-1 | TRBV4-1 | TGCGCCAGCAGCCAAGGTCCGGGACAGATATCCTACAATGAGCAGTTCTTC | CASSQGPGQISYNEQFF
- | - | TRBJ2-7 | TRBV5-4 | TGTGCCAGCAGCCTTGGGGAGCGACTGCACGAGCAGTACTTC | CASSLGERLHEQYF
- | - | TRBJ1-1 | TRBV27 | TGTGCCAGCAGTTTCACCCGGACTGCTGTCACTGAAGCTTTCTTT | CASSFTRTAVTEAFF
- | - | TRBJ2-3 | TRBV7-9 | TGTGCCAGCAGCTCTCCCGAGCCCAGTAGCACAGATACGCAGTATTTT | CASSSPEPSSTDTQYF
few | - | TRBJ2-4 | TRBV20-1 | TGCAGTGCGCGGCTAAACATTCAGTACTTC | CSARLNIQYF
- | - | TRBJ2-3 | TRBV7-2 | TGTGCCAGCAGCTATGAATCAGGGCGGCGGGCTAGCACAGATACGCAGTATTTT | CASSYESGRRASTDTQYF
- | - | TRBJ2-7 | TRBV4-1 | TGCGCCAGCAGCCAAGACATCGAGCAGTACTTC | CASSQDIEQYF
- | - | TRBJ2-2 | TRBV27 | TGTGCCAGCACCCCCGGGGGGACAGCGAACACCGGGGAGCTGTTTTTT | CASTPGGTANTGELFF
few | TRBD2 | TRBJ2-6 | TRBV11-2 | TGTGCCAGCAGCTTCGACGGACTAGGAGCTGGGGCCAACGTCCTGACTTTC | CASSFDGLGAGANVLTF
- | - | TRBJ2-1 | TRBV11-2 | TGTGCCAGCAGCCCACCCGGGGGTAGCTCCTACAATGAGCAGTTCTTC | CASSPPGGSSYNEQFF
- | - | TRBJ2-7 | TRBV30 | TGTGCCTGGGGACAGCGTCCTTACGAGCAGTACTTC | CAWGQRPYEQYF
- | - | TRBJ1-5 | TRBV19 | TGTGCCAGTAGGGACAGTGCTAGCAATCAGCCCCAGCATTTT | CASRDSASNQPQHF
- | TRBD1 | TRBJ2-3 | TRBV19 | TGTGCCAGTAGTATGAGGGGGCCAGATACGCAGTATTTT | CASSMRGPDTQYF
- | - | TRBJ2-1 | TRBV5-4 | TGTGCCAGCAGCTTGTTTTCGGGGACCTACAATGAGCAGTTCTTC | CASSLFSGTYNEQFF
once | TRBD1 | TRBJ2-1 | TRBV7-9 | TGTGCCAGCAGCATTGGACAGGGCTATGAGCAGTTCTTC | CASSIGQGYEQFF
- | - | TRBJ2-7 | TRBV29-1 | TGCAGCGTTGAAGATAGCGGCAGGGGGTACGAGCAGTACTTC | CSVEDSGRGYEQYF